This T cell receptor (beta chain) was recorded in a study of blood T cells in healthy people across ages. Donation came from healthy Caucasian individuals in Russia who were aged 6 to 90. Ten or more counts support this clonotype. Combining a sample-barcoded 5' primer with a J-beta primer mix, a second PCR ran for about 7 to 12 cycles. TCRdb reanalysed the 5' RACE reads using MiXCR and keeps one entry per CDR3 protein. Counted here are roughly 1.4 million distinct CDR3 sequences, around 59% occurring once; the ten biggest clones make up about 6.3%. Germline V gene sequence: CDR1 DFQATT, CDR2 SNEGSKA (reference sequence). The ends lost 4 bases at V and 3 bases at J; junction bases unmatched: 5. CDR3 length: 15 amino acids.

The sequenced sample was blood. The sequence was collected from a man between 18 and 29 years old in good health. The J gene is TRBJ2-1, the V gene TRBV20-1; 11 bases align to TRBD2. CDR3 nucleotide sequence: TGCAGTGCTATAACCGGGACTAGCGGCTACAATGAGCAGTTCTTC. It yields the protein CSAITGTSGYNEQFF.